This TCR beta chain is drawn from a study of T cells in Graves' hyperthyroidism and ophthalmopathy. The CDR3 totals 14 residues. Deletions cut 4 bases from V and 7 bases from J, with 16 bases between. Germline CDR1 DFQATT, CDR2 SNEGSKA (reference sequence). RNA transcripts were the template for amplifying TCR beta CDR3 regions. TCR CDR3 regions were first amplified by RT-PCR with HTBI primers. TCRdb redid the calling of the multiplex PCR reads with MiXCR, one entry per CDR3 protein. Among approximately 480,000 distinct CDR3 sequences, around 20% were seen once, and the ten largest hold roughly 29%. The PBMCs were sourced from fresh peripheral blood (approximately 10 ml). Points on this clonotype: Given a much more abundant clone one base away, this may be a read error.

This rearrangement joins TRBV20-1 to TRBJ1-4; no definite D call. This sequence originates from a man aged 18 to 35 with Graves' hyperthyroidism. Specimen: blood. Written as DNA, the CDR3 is TGCAGTGCTACCAACGGAGGGATTGGTGAAAAACTGTTTTTT. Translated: CSATNGGIGEKLFF.